This is a list of T cell receptor beta chains from one sample in a study of blood T cell repertoires in COVID-19. Libraries were prepared by immunoSEQ multiplex PCR; TCRdb keeps only in-frame clonotypes and omits some of them. The sample lists 250,000 to 350,000 clones; about nine tenths were seen once. Sequences were obtained from peripheral blood. Source of these receptors: a woman in her twenties or thirties with COVID-19, enrolled during active disease. Each CDR3 is given with its conserved first and last residue. The D gene is left open where the match is weak. Rows give clone size only sometimes, using once, few, many, or a class for an expanded clone.

clone_size	v_call	j_call	d_call	cdr3_nt	cdr3_aa
-	TRBV7-6	TRBJ2-3	TRBD1	TGTGCCAGCAGCTTAAGGGACAGGGACACAGATACGCAGTATTTT	CASSLRDRDTDTQYF
-	TRBV9	TRBJ2-3	TRBD1	TGTGCCAGCAGCGCCCGACAGGGGACAGGCACAGATACGCAGTATTTT	CASSARQGTGTDTQYF
few	TRBV9	TRBJ2-7	TRBD1	TGTGCCAGCAGCTCAAGTTCGGGGACAGTCTACGAGCAGTACTTC	CASSSSSGTVYEQYF
-	TRBV23-1	TRBJ2-1	TRBD1	TGCGCCAGCGAGACCGGGACAGGGGGCTTCAATGAGCAGTTCTTC	CASETGTGGFNEQFF
-	TRBV7-2	TRBJ1-1	-	TGTGCCAGCAGCGTCTCCGTAATGAACACTGAAGCTTTCTTT	CASSVSVMNTEAFF
-	TRBV18	TRBJ2-3	TRBD2	TGTGCCAGCTCCCCCTCCATGGATAGCGGGAGATCCGATACGCAGTATTTT	CASSPSMDSGRSDTQYF
-	TRBV19	TRBJ2-5	-	TGTGCCAGTAGTATCGGCCAGGGTGAGACCCAGTACTTC	CASSIGQGETQYF
-	TRBV6-1	TRBJ2-1	TRBD2	TGTGCCAGCAGTGCCCTGACTAGCGGGAGCTCCTACAATGAGCAGTTCTTC	CASSALTSGSSYNEQFF
-	TRBV27	TRBJ1-6	-	TGTGCCAGCAGACCCAGGGCTCGATCACCCCTCCACTTT	CASRPRARSPLHF
-	TRBV2	TRBJ2-7	TRBD1	TGTGCCAGCAGCTTCCCGGGACAGGTCTCCTACGAGCAGTACTTC	CASSFPGQVSYEQYF
-	TRBV6-1	TRBJ1-2	-	TGTGCCAGCAGTGAAGAACTATCGGGTGGCTACACCTTC	CASSEELSGGYTF
-	TRBV6-5	TRBJ1-6	TRBD1	TGTGCCAGCAGTTACCTGGGACAGGGGGGAAATTCACCCCTCCACTTT	CASSYLGQGGNSPLHF
-	TRBV19	TRBJ2-2	TRBD2	TGTGCCAGTAGCGTTGGGAGGGCCGTGAACACCGGGGAGCTGTTTTTT	CASSVGRAVNTGELFF
-	TRBV2	TRBJ1-2	-	TGTGCCAGCATCGGCCTCCGACAGGCTAACTATGGCTACACCTTC	CASIGLRQANYGYTF
-	TRBV5-6	TRBJ2-7	TRBD1	TGTGCCAGCAGCCAAATCCCGGGACAGGCCTACGAGCAGTACTTC	CASSQIPGQAYEQYF
-	TRBV27	TRBJ1-5	TRBD1	TGTGCCAGCAGCCCGGTCCAGGACAGGGGAAAGAGTGGCAATCAGCCCCAGCATTTT	CASSPVQDRGKSGNQPQHF
-	TRBV9	TRBJ2-1	TRBD2	TGTGCCAGCAGCCCCCTAGCGGCCTTAGGGAATGAGCAGTTCTTC	CASSPLAALGNEQFF
-	TRBV12-3/TRBV12-4	TRBJ1-2	TRBD1	TGTGCCAGCAGTTTAGCGGACAGGGGTGGCTACACCTTC	CASSLADRGGYTF
-	TRBV2	TRBJ1-4	-	TGTGCCAGCAGTGAAGGCGGATTCAATGAAAAACTGTTTTTT	CASSEGGFNEKLFF
-	TRBV20-1	TRBJ1-2	-	TGCAGTGCTCGACTCCGGAGGGGCTACACCTTC	CSARLRRGYTF
-	TRBV18	TRBJ1-6	-	TGTGCCAGCTCCCCGGGGGGGGCACAGTCACCCCTCCACTTT	CASSPGGAQSPLHF
-	TRBV3-1/TRBV3-2	TRBJ2-7	TRBD1	TGTGCCAGCAGCCAAGTGTGGACAGGGGGAATCTCCTACGAGCAGTACTTC	CASSQVWTGGISYEQYF
-	TRBV30	TRBJ1-2	TRBD1	TGTGCCTGGAGGAAGCCCGGGACAGGGACCTTTTTCTATGGCTACACCTTC	CAWRKPGTGTFFYGYTF
once	TRBV6-2/TRBV6-3	TRBJ2-5	-	TGTGCCAGCAGACCTGACAGGCAAGAGACCCAGTACTTC	CASRPDRQETQYF
-	TRBV4-2	TRBJ2-2	TRBD2	TGTGCCAGCAGCCAAGATAGGGGGACTAGCGGGACTACTGGGGAGCTGTTTTTT	CASSQDRGTSGTTGELFF
-	TRBV11-2	TRBJ1-6	-	TGTGCCAGCAGCTCGACAACAGGGACCAATTCACCCCTCCACTTT	CASSSTTGTNSPLHF
-	TRBV6-5	TRBJ1-2	TRBD1	TGTGCCAGCATTCCCGGACAGGGCGGAAGCTACACCTTC	CASIPGQGGSYTF
-	TRBV6-5	TRBJ2-3	-	TGTGCCAGCAGTTACAGACACTCTAGCACAGATACGCAGTATTTT	CASSYRHSSTDTQYF
-	TRBV5-5	TRBJ2-5	TRBD2	TGTGCCAGCAGCCGTCTTCCGAGCGGGAAAGAGACCCAGTACTTC	CASSRLPSGKETQYF
-	TRBV25-1	TRBJ2-7	TRBD2	TGTGCCAGCAGTGATTGGACTAGCTCGGCCGAGCAGTACTTC	CASSDWTSSAEQYF
-	TRBV5-5	TRBJ1-5	-	TGTGCCAGCATCCGAGGGGGTTCGGGCAATCAGCCCCAGCATTTT	CASIRGGSGNQPQHF
-	TRBV29-1	TRBJ2-5	-	TGCAGCGTTGATAGGCTAGCTGGAGAGACCCAGTACTTC	CSVDRLAGETQYF
once	TRBV6-6	TRBJ2-7	-	TGTGCCAGTGGGACTCTCAAAGGCTACGAGCAGTACTTC	CASGTLKGYEQYF
-	TRBV5-1	TRBJ2-1	-	TGCGCCAGCAGCTTTACAGGGATCAATGAGCAGTTCTTC	CASSFTGINEQFF
-	TRBV7-9	TRBJ2-1	TRBD2	TGTGCCAGCAGCGTTGGCAAGTTGATAGCGGGATCCTACAATGAGCAGTTCTTC	CASSVGKLIAGSYNEQFF
-	TRBV7-2	TRBJ2-7	TRBD1	TGTGCCAGCAGCTTGGGCGGGACAGGGGGCATCGAGCAGTACTTC	CASSLGGTGGIEQYF
-	TRBV4-1	TRBJ1-1	TRBD1	TGCGCCAGCAGTACGAGACAGGGGACGGATACTGAAGCTTTCTTT	CASSTRQGTDTEAFF
-	TRBV2	TRBJ2-1	-	TGTGCCAGCAGGTCGGGTTTGCCCACTTACAATGAGCAGTTCTTC	CASRSGLPTYNEQFF
-	TRBV6-5	TRBJ2-3	-	TGTGCCAGCAGTTACTCCTCAGGGCCAGATACGCAGTATTTT	CASSYSSGPDTQYF
-	TRBV5-8	TRBJ2-2	-	TGTGCCAGCAGCACGTGGCAGATTAACACCGGGGAGCTGTTTTTT	CASSTWQINTGELFF
once	TRBV9	TRBJ1-1	-	TGTGCCAGCAGCGTAGGTGTGACAGCCAAAGCTTTCTTT	CASSVGVTAKAFF